A selection of T cell receptor beta chains follows, all from one sample in a study of T cells in Graves' hyperthyroidism and ophthalmopathy. TCRdb re-called the multiplex PCR reads with MiXCR, one entry per CDR3 protein. The top ten clones hold approximately 30% of a sample with approximately 600,000 distinct CDR3 sequences, around 20% of them seen once. Sequences were obtained from blood. The receptors come from a man aged 25 to 40 with Graves' ophthalmopathy. Each CDR3 is given with its conserved first and last residue. A D gene is named only where the DNA matches it firmly. The size field is filled for only some rows; it gives once, few, many or a size class.

V	D	J	size	DNA	CDR3
TRBV5-6	-	TRBJ1-5	few	TGTGCCAGCAGCTTATTTCTACTGCGAGTCACCGGGGATCAGCCCCAGCATTTT	CASSLFLLRVTGDQPQHF
TRBV6-1	-	TRBJ2-5	few	TGTGCCAGCAGCACCGACAGGTACCAAGAGACCCAGTACTTC	CASSTDRYQETQYF
TRBV19	TRBD1	TRBJ2-1	few	TGTGCCAGTAGTATAGGAACAGGGGGTGTTTACAATGAGCAGTTCTTC	CASSIGTGGVYNEQFF
TRBV12-3/TRBV12-4	-	TRBJ2-2	-	TGTGCCAGCAGCCAACAGAGATTCGGGGAGCTGTTTTTT	CASSQQRFGELFF
TRBV10-2	TRBD2	TRBJ2-7	few	TGCGCCAGCAGTGAGCCCTGGACTAGCACCTACGAGCAGTACTTC	CASSEPWTSTYEQYF
TRBV24-1	TRBD2	TRBJ2-1	few	TGTGCCACCAGTGGGGCGGGAGTTCCGAATGAGCAGTTCTTC	CATSGAGVPNEQFF
TRBV12-3/TRBV12-4	-	TRBJ2-7	many	TGTGCCAGCGGAGACAGGGGAGGGTACGAGCAGTACTTC	CASGDRGGYEQYF
TRBV12-3/TRBV12-4	-	TRBJ2-1	-	TGTGCCAGCAGTTTTGGAGGGTTCTACAATGAGCAGTTCTTC	CASSFGGFYNEQFF
TRBV6-2/TRBV6-3	-	TRBJ1-2	few	TGTGCCAGCAGTTCGCCCCAGGGGCTCGATGGCTACACCTTC	CASSSPQGLDGYTF
TRBV7-2	TRBD1	TRBJ2-1	many	TGTGCCAGCAGCTTAGTAGGGGACAGGGGAGATGAGCAGTTCTTC	CASSLVGDRGDEQFF
TRBV6-1	-	TRBJ2-3	-	TGTGCCAGCAGTGAATTCCAAAGCACAGATACGCAGTATTTT	CASSEFQSTDTQYF
TRBV27	-	TRBJ1-2	few	TGTGCCACCGGGGCAGCCCTACACGCGGATGGCTACACCTTC	CATGAALHADGYTF
TRBV6-2/TRBV6-3	TRBD1	TRBJ2-2	-	TGTGCCAGCAGTTACTATGGGACAGCAAACACCGGGGAGCTGTTTTTT	CASSYYGTANTGELFF
TRBV5-1	-	TRBJ2-7	few	TGCGCCAGCAGCTTGGAGTGGGGGGCTTTGAACGAGCAGTACTTC	CASSLEWGALNEQYF
TRBV7-2	TRBD2	TRBJ2-1	many	TGTGCCAGCAGCTTAGTGTTTGGGAGGGGAAATGAGCAGTTCTTC	CASSLVFGRGNEQFF
TRBV11-2	TRBD2	TRBJ2-7	many	TGTGCCAGCCAGAGGGAGGGGCCGACCTACGAGCAGTACTTC	CASQREGPTYEQYF
TRBV24-1	TRBD2	TRBJ2-5	few	TGTGCCACCAGCTTCCCGGGACTAGCGGCTCAAGAGACCCAGTACTTC	CATSFPGLAAQETQYF
TRBV29-1	TRBD2	TRBJ2-1	once	TGCAGCGTTGAAGGTCTAGCGGGAGGCCATGAGCAGTTCTTC	CSVEGLAGGHEQFF
TRBV28	-	TRBJ1-2	many	TGTGCCAGCAGTTTACCCAGAAATGGTAACTATGGCTACACCTTC	CASSLPRNGNYGYTF
TRBV28	TRBD2	TRBJ2-3	few	TGTGCCAGCAGTTTGTTAGACAGCGGGAGACCAGATACGCAGTATTTT	CASSLLDSGRPDTQYF
TRBV4-1	TRBD2	TRBJ2-1	-	TGCGCCAGCAGCCAAGGGGGGGGAGCAGACCAGGGCCTCAATGAGCAGTTCTTC	CASSQGGGADQGLNEQFF
TRBV19	-	TRBJ1-6	-	TGTGCCAGTAGAGACGGCGGATCCTATAATTCACCCCTCCACTTT	CASRDGGSYNSPLHF
TRBV18	-	TRBJ2-5	few	TGTGCCAGCTCACCGAGAGAGGCCCAGTACTTC	CASSPREAQYF
TRBV7-2	-	TRBJ2-7	-	TGTGCCAGCAGCGCCGGACACCAGATCTACGAGCAGTACTTC	CASSAGHQIYEQYF
TRBV24-1	TRBD1	TRBJ1-2	-	TGTGCCACAGCCGGGACAGGGGATGGCTACACCTTC	CATAGTGDGYTF
TRBV7-2	TRBD2	TRBJ2-5	-	TGTGCCAGCAGCTTAGATGGGACCGGGACTAGCGAGAGAGAGACCCAGTACTTC	CASSLDGTGTSERETQYF
TRBV9	-	TRBJ2-7	-	TGTGCCAGCAGCCCACAGGGAAAGGGCTACGAGCAGTACTTC	CASSPQGKGYEQYF
TRBV2	-	TRBJ1-2	many	TGTGCCAGCAGGGGGGGAAACTATGGCTACACCTTC	CASRGGNYGYTF
TRBV7-2	-	TRBJ2-2	-	TGTGCCAGCAGCTTAGTTCAGCTTAGTTATACTGGGCAGCGAAACACCGGGGAGCTGTTTTTT	CASSLVQLSYTGQRNTGELFF
TRBV5-1	TRBD2	TRBJ2-7	few	TGCGCCAGCAGCGAGGGGACTAGCGCCAGCGAGCAGTACTTC	CASSEGTSASEQYF
TRBV29-1	TRBD2	TRBJ2-3	-	TGCAGCGTTTCTAGCGGATACACAGATACGCAGTATTTT	CSVSSGYTDTQYF
TRBV7-8	-	TRBJ2-6	few	TGTGCCAGCAGTTTGGGCTTGCCCGGGGCCAACGTCCTGACTTTC	CASSLGLPGANVLTF
TRBV7-9	-	TRBJ1-1	-	TGTGCCAGCAGCCCAAAGGACAGAAAGAACACTGAAGCTTTCTTT	CASSPKDRKNTEAFF
TRBV20-1	-	TRBJ2-2	-	TGCAGTGCTACTGAGGGCAACACCGGGGAGCTGTTTTTT	CSATEGNTGELFF
TRBV5-1	-	TRBJ2-7	-	TGCGCCAGCAGCTTGGACAGCTCCTTGTACGAGCAGTACTTC	CASSLDSSLYEQYF
TRBV20-1	-	TRBJ2-7	few	TGCAGTGCTAGAGGATCGGAGTATTTCTCCTACGAGCAGTACTTC	CSARGSEYFSYEQYF
TRBV18	-	TRBJ2-1	few	TGTGCCAGCTCAATTGTTCCTATCTCCTACAATGAGCAGTTCTTC	CASSIVPISYNEQFF
TRBV2	-	TRBJ1-4	-	TGTGCCAGCAGTGAAGCGCTTCGGGGGTCGGAAAAACTGTTTTTT	CASSEALRGSEKLFF
TRBV27	-	TRBJ1-6	-	TGTGCCAGCAAAAGTGAGGGATCGTATAATTCACCCCTCCACTTT	CASKSEGSYNSPLHF
TRBV29-1	-	TRBJ2-2	-	TGCAGTCATCAGGGGCCCTACACCGGGGAGCTGTTTTTT	CSHQGPYTGELFF
TRBV14	TRBD1	TRBJ1-2	-	TGTGCCAGCAGGCAAACAGGGGGCAAAAGGAGTGGCTACACCTTC	CASRQTGGKRSGYTF
TRBV19	-	TRBJ1-4	once	TGTGCCAGTAGTATAGAGCAAGGACCTAATGAAAAACTGTTTTTT	CASSIEQGPNEKLFF
TRBV3-1	TRBD2	TRBJ2-1	many	TGTGCCAGCAGCCCCATGAGCGGGAGGGTGTCCTCCTACAATGAGCAGTTCTTC	CASSPMSGRVSSYNEQFF
TRBV6-1	-	TRBJ1-5	many	TGTGCCAGCAGTTATGGAGGGGAACATCAGCCCCAGCATTTT	CASSYGGEHQPQHF